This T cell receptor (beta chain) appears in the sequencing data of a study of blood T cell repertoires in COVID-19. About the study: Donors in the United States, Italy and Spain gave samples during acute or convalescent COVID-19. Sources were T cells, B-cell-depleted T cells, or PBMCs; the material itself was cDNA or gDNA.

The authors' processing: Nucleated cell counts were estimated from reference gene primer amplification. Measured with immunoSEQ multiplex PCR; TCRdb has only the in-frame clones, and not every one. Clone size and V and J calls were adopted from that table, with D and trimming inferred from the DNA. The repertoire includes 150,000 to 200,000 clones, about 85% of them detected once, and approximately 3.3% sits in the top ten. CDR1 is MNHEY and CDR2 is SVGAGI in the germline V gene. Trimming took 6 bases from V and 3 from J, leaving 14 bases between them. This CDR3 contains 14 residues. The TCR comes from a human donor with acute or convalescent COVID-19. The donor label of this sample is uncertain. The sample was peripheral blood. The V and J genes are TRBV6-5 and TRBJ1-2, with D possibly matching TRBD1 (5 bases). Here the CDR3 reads CASSPVGGYYGYTF. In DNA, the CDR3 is TGTGCCAGCAGCCCGGTGGGGGGGTACTATGGCTACACCTTC.